Below, 18 T cell receptor beta chains from the same sample are listed, as sequenced in a study of T cell repertoires in cytomegalovirus infection. TCRdb used MiXCR to reprocess the reads, holding one entry per CDR3 protein. The sample carries fewer than 850,000 distinct CDR3 sequences, 25% to 35% recorded once. For these receptors, no antigen is known. Sequenced here: cultured CD8+ T cells from PBMCs, sampled from culture after CMV antigen stimulation. These TCRs come from a human donor in good health (CMV status not recorded). Some clones in this sample may be carry-over from other donors' samples.

The chain has TRBV15 and TRBJ2-2; D is unresolved. CDR1 is LNHNV, CDR2 YYDKDF, per germline (reference sequence). This CDR3 contains 17 residues. Trimming left V 0 bases short and J 3 bases short, with 14 bases between. The CDR3 nucleotides are TGTGCCACCAGCAGAGATGAGTGGCTGAAGGACACCGGGGAGCTGTTTTTT. Translated: CATSRDEWLKDTGELFF.

This clonotype occurred many times. The chain couples TRBV7-8 to TRBJ2-2; D gene uncertain. The CDR3 runs to 16 residues. Germline assignment: CDR1 SGHVS and CDR2 FQNEAQ. The ends were cut back, 1 base at V and 0 bases at J, with 9 bases in the middle. The CDR3 bases are TGTGCCAGCAGCTTAGGGGCAGACTCGAACACCGGGGAGCTGTTTTTT. This codes for CASSLGADSNTGELFF.

The chain is built from TRBV4-1 and TRBJ1-2; TRBD1 is a possible D gene (5 bases). CDR1 is MGHRA, CDR2 YSYEKL, per germline. The CDR3 covers 16 residues. With 4 bases removed from V and 2 bases from J, the gap between germline ends came to 17 bases. The CDR3, as DNA: TGCGCCAGCAGCCTTCAACAGGACCCTCGGAACTATGGCTACACCTTC. Encoded protein: CASSLQQDPRNYGYTF.

The J gene is TRBJ2-5, the V gene TRBV27, with 8 bases that match TRBD2. CDR1 and CDR2 (germline): MNHEY, SMNVEV (reference sequence). The CDR3 sequence is 14 residues long. V shed 3 bases and J 9 bases; nucleotides not matched to a gene: 9. The CDR3, as DNA: TGTGCCAGCAGTTTCCGCAGCGGGGGTATGCCCCAGTACTTC. Translation: CASSFRSGGMPQYF.

The chain recombines TRBV10-3 with TRBJ2-1; 8 bases match TRBD1. Germline assignment: CDR1 ENHRY and CDR2 SYGVKD. Trimming removed 8 bases from V and 5 bases from J; junction bases left unmatched: 8. The CDR3 contains 14 residues. Here the CDR3 reads CAILLGQDNNEQFF. The CDR3, as DNA: TGTGCCATCCTTTTGGGACAGGACAACAATGAGCAGTTCTTC.

This clonotype showed up just a few times. The gene calls are TRBV19 and TRBJ1-1, with D hard to call. The V end was cut by 5 bases, the J end by 2 bases, with 12 bases between. This CDR3 comprises 14 residues. Germline CDR1 is LNHDA and CDR2 is SQIVND (reference sequence). CDR3 in amino acids: CASSLRIINTEAFF. CDR3 DNA: TGTGCCAGTAGTCTCCGGATTATTAACACTGAAGCTTTCTTT.

This clonotype was counted a few times. The chain carries TRBV10-3 and TRBJ2-3; 15 nucleotides agree with TRBD2. V gave up 2 bases and J gave up 8 bases; unmatched junction bases: 20. Germline values: CDR1 ENHRY, CDR2 SYGVKD. This CDR3 region has 21 residues. CDR3 DNA sequence: TGTGCCATCAGTGAGGATTTAACCGAACGAACCGGGACTAGCGGGGGGAGTACGCAGTATTTT. It encodes CAISEDLTERTGTSGGSTQYF.

This clonotype appeared a few times. The rearrangement links TRBV6-5 to TRBJ1-1; weak D call: TRBD1 (6 bases). Germline V CDR1 and CDR2: MNHEY, SVGAGI. V shed 2 bases and J shed 4 bases, with 14 bases lying between them. CDR3 length: 15 residues. CDR3: CASSYLVGGITEAFF. The CDR3 nucleotides read TGTGCCAGCAGTTACCTGGTAGGGGGTATCACTGAAGCTTTCTTT.

This clonotype was counted many times. V usage is TRBV6-1 and J usage is TRBJ1-1; a possible D gene is TRBD1 (5 bases). Germline assignment: CDR1 MNHNS and CDR2 SASEGT. The CDR3 runs to 14 residues. Trimming left V 5 bases short and J 5 bases short, with 15 bases between. The CDR3 DNA is TGTGCCAGCAGTCTCGAAGGGGCGTGGACTGAAGCTTTCTTT. Translating it yields CASSLEGAWTEAFF.

V gene TRBV11-3 combines with J gene TRBJ2-1; TRBD2 matches 9 bases. This CDR3 region has 15 residues. Per germline, CDR1 SGHNT and CDR2 YENEEA. Unmatched junction bases numbered 3, after V lost 0 bases and J lost 6 bases. CDR3 residues: CASSLERGGFNEQFF. The CDR3 DNA follows: TGTGCCAGCAGCTTAGAGCGGGGGGGCTTCAATGAGCAGTTCTTC. The full variable domain, completed using reference TRBV11-3 and TRBJ2-1, is EAGVVQSPRYKIIEKKQPVAFWCNPISGHNTLYWYLQNLGQGPELLIRYENEEAVDDSQLPKDRFSAERLKGVDSTLKIQPAELGDSAVYLCASSLERGGFNEQFFGPGTRLTVL.

Only one count was recorded for this clonotype. This may be a read error: a much more frequent sequence differs by one nucleotide. The gene calls are TRBV7-4 and TRBJ2-7; 10 nucleotides agree with TRBD1. CDR1 SGHVT and CDR2 SQSDAQ come from the germline V gene. The CDR3 is 14 amino acids. Here the CDR3 DNA reads TGTGCCGGCAGGGGACAGGGGCCCTCCTACGAGCAGTACTTC. It encodes CAGRGQGPSYEQYF.

The table lists this clonotype with a few counts. This chain uses TRBV5-6 with TRBJ2-6; a possible D gene is TRBD1 (6 bases). In germline, CDR1 is SGHDT, CDR2 YYEEEE. The CDR3 totals 18 residues. V lost 4 bases, J lost 0 bases, and 17 bases lay in between. The CDR3 DNA reads as TGTGCCAGCAGCCGCCCGGGACAAGTAGTCTCTGGGGCCAACGTCCTGACTTTC. It codes for CASSRPGQVVSGANVLTF. Full variable domain (remainder filled in from reference TRBV5-6 and TRBJ2-6): DAGVTQSPTHLIKTRGQQVTLRCSPKSGHDTVSWYQQALGQGPQFIFQYYEEEERQRGNFPDRFSGHQFPNYSSELNVNALLLGDSALYLCASSRPGQVVSGANVLTFGAGSRLTVL.

This chain joins TRBV6-5 and TRBJ2-1; 7 bases align to TRBD2. CDR3 length equals 15 residues. The germline V gene has CDR1 MNHEY and CDR2 SVGAGI. V gave up 5 bases and J gave up 8 bases; unmatched junction bases: 12. DNA of the CDR3: TGTGCCAGCAGTACCCAGGGAGGGCACAGCGATGAGCAGTTCTTC. It translates to CASSTQGGHSDEQFF.

The J gene is TRBJ2-1, the V gene TRBV12-5; 9 bases map to TRBD2. In germline, CDR1 is LGHNT, CDR2 FRNRAP. The CDR3 sequence is 15 residues long. Unmatched junction bases numbered 11, after V lost 6 bases and J lost 8 bases. This CDR3 is CASGLAGALGDEQFF. In DNA form, the CDR3 reads TGTGCTAGTGGATTAGCGGGGGCGCTGGGGGATGAGCAGTTCTTC.

A remark on this clonotype: This could be a read error, since a much larger clone is one nucleotide away. The J gene is TRBJ2-3, the V gene TRBV7-1, with D possibly matching TRBD2 (5 bases). TRBV7-1 is an ORF, with its function uncertain. V gave up 5 bases and J gave up 0 bases, with 18 bases separating them. The CDR3 loop spans 17 amino acids. The CDR3 DNA reads as TGTGCCAGCAGCCCGTTTGGGGAGCTTTATAGCACAGATACGCAGTATTTT. Translated: CASSPFGELYSTDTQYF.

V is TRBV4-1 and J is TRBJ2-7; TRBD1 aligns across 10 bases. Looked up from germline, CDR1 is MGHRA and CDR2 is YSYEKL. The CDR3 runs to 14 residues. Trimming took 5 bases from V and 5 from J; bases not matched to a gene: 6. CDR3 protein: CASSTRDRGHEQYF. In nucleotides, the CDR3 is TGCGCCAGCAGCACCCGGGACAGGGGTCACGAGCAGTACTTC.

V gene TRBV6-6 combines with J gene TRBJ1-4, with D possibly TRBD1 on 5 matching bases. Germline V CDR1 and CDR2: MNHNY, SVGAGI (reference sequence). This CDR3 region has 18 residues. V lost 0 bases to trimming and J lost 8 bases, with 22 bases between them. DNA for the CDR3: TGTGCCAGCAGTTACTCCGCACATCGGGGGATATATGAGGAAAAACTGTTTTTT. Amino acid sequence: CASSYSAHRGIYEEKLFF.

The CDR3 sequence: CASSPLGTAPETQYF. CDR3 in DNA: TGTGCCAGCAGCCCCCTAGGGACAGCCCCCGAGACCCAGTACTTC. The chain couples TRBV7-9 to TRBJ2-5, with 7 positions matching TRBD1. V gave up 5 bases and J gave up 5 bases; unmatched junction bases: 11. This CDR3 has 15 amino acids. Germline lookup yields CDR1 SEHNR and CDR2 FQNEAQ (reference sequence).